Shown below are 10 T cell receptor beta chains from a single sample sequenced in a study of cytomegalovirus exposure and HLA in healthy donors. PCR involved 60 Vbeta and 13 Jbeta primers. Clones were sequenced by immunoSEQ multiplex PCR, and TCRdb holds only the in-frame ones, with some missing. The table shows 70,000 to 95,000 clones, with roughly 75% occurring only once. Input material: PBMCs. The receptors derive from a male donor in good health and CMV-seronegative.

This sequence joins TRBV9 and TRBJ2-3, with TRBD2 matching 12 bases. The CDR3 is 19 amino acids. Germline-derived CDR1 and CDR2 are SGDLS and YYNGEE. After removal of 4 bases from V and 4 bases from J, the junction contained 16 bases not matched to a gene. CDR3 DNA: TGTGCCAGCAGCCCCGGACTAGCGGGAAATAAAAGGAGCCCAGATACGCAGTATTTT. It translates to CASSPGLAGNKRSPDTQYF. Based on the CDR3 plus reference TRBV9 and TRBJ2-3, the full variable domain is DSGVTQTPKHLITATGQRVTLRCSPRSGDLSVYWYQQSLDQGLQFLIQYYNGEERAKGNILERFSAQQFPDLHSELNLSSLELGDSALYFCASSPGLAGNKRSPDTQYFGPGTRLTVL.

The CDR3 here is CASSYGTGFFSDTQYF. The DNA of the CDR3 is TGTGCCAGCAGTTATGGGACAGGGTTTTTTTCAGATACGCAGTATTTT. The rearrangement joins TRBV6-5 to TRBJ2-3; 9 bases align to TRBD1. This CDR3 region has 16 residues. Trimming cost V 3 bases and J 4 bases; bases outside gene matches: 8. The germline V gene encodes CDR1 MNHEY and CDR2 SVGAGI.

J is TRBJ2-3 and V is TRBV10-1, with 11 bases fitting TRBD2. V lost 5 bases, J lost 3 bases, and 4 bases stayed unmatched. The CDR3 consists of 15 residues. The germline V gene encodes CDR1 WNHNN and CDR2 SYGVQD (reference sequence). Written as DNA, the CDR3 is TGCGCCAGCAGTCTAGCGGGAGGAAAGACAGATACGCAGTATTTT. This gives the protein CASSLAGGKTDTQYF.

This clone appeared a few times. J is TRBJ2-6 and V is TRBV29-1, with D unclear. The CDR3 has 13 residues. Germline V gene lookup returns CDR1 SQVTM and CDR2 ANQGSEA. Trimming shortened V by 6 bases and J by 0 bases, and 6 bases separated the two germline ends. The CDR3 DNA reads as TGCAGCGTAGCTAGCTCTGGGGCCAACGTCCTGACTTTC. Amino acids: CSVASSGANVLTF.

The chain couples TRBV27 to TRBJ2-2; the match to TRBD2 covers 8 bases. Trimming cost V 2 bases and J 6 bases; bases outside gene matches: 8. This CDR3 has 16 amino acids. Germline V CDR1 and CDR2: MNHEY, SMNVEV (reference sequence). CDR3 protein: CASSLGAGRAAGELFF. Here the CDR3 DNA reads TGTGCCAGCAGTTTAGGGGCCGGGAGGGCCGCCGGGGAGCTGTTTTTT.

As to this clone: Compared with germline, one end of the junction differs, possibly owing to a read error. The genes are TRBV29-1 and TRBJ1-2, with 8 positions matching TRBD1. This CDR3 contains 13 residues. CDR1 is SQVTM and CDR2 is ANQGSEA in the germline V gene. The CDR3 is CSVETGGEGGYPF. In nucleotides, the CDR3 is TGCAGCGTTGAAACAGGGGGGGAAGGAGGCTACCCCTTC.

CDR3 loop: CASSYSGGTGTEAFF. CDR3 sequence (DNA): TGTGCCAGCAGTTACTCGGGGGGTACGGGCACTGAAGCTTTCTTT. This chain joins TRBV6-5 and TRBJ1-1; TRBD1 might be the D (5 bases). The germline V gene encodes CDR1 MNHEY and CDR2 SVGAGI. V lost 0 bases to trimming and J lost 4 bases, with 12 bases between them. The CDR3 spans 15 residues.

The rearrangement uses TRBV5-5 and TRBJ2-5, with 11 bases lining up with TRBD1. V gave up 2 bases and J gave up 4 bases; unmatched junction bases: 7. Germline V gene data show CDR1 as SGHKS and CDR2 as YYEKEE (reference sequence). CDR3 length equals 16 residues. The DNA of the CDR3 is TGTGCCAGCAGCTTACGGGACAGGGGGTTTGGAGAGACCCAGTACTTC. Protein product: CASSLRDRGFGETQYF.

The CDR3, as DNA: TGCGCCAGCAGCTTGGAATTCGTACAGGGGAGAGAAAAACTGTTTTTT. Its protein is CASSLEFVQGREKLFF. This chain joins TRBV5-1 and TRBJ1-4; TRBD1 agrees at 7 bases. The CDR3 is 16 residues long. J gave up 8 bases and V 0 bases, and 10 bases lay outside the gene matches. Germline V gene data show CDR1 as SGHRS and CDR2 as YFSETQ.

This clone was detected only a few times. The chain carries TRBV25-1 and TRBJ2-5, with D maybe TRBD1 (7 bases). CDR1 MGHDK and CDR2 SYGVNS come from the germline V gene. The V end lost 8 bases, the J end lost 5 bases, and 18 bases lay between the germline ends. This CDR3 has 14 residues. The CDR3 nucleotides read TGTGCCAGCGGGGGACAGCCCCTAGCGGAGACCCAGTACTTC. This sequence encodes CASGGQPLAETQYF.